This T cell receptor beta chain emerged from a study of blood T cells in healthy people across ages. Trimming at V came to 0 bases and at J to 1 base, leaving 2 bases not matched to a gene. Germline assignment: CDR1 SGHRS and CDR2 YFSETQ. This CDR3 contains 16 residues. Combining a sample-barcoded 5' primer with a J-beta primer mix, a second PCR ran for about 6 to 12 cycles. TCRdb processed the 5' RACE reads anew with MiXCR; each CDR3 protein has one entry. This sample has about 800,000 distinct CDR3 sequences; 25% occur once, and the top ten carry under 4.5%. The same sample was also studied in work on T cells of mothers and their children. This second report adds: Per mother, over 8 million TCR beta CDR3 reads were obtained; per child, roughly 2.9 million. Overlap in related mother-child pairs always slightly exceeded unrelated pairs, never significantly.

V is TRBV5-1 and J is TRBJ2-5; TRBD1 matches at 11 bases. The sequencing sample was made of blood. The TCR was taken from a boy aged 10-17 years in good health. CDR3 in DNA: TGCGCCAGCAGCTTGGTTGGGACAGGGGGCCAAGAGACCCAGTACTTC. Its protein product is CASSLVGTGGQETQYF.